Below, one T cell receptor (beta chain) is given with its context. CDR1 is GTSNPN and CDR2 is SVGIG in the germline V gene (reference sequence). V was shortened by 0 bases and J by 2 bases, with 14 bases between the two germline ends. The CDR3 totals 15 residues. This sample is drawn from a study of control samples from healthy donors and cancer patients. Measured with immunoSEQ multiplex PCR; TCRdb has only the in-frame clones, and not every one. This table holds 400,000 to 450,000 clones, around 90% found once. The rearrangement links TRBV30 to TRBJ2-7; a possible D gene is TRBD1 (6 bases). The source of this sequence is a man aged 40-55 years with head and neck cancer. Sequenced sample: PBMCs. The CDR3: CAWSVPQGIPYEQYF. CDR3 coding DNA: TGTGCCTGGAGTGTACCTCAGGGGATCCCCTACGAGCAGTACTTC.